Sequencing of this T cell receptor beta chain was carried out in a study of cytomegalovirus exposure and HLA in healthy donors. Whole-study results and caveats: TCR sequences were mostly rare, though some public TCRs occurred in many donors. Looking again later, the authors saw that most CMV-associated TCR beta chains seemed HLA-restricted.

CDR3 length: 9 amino acids. Germline V gives CDR1 MDHEN, CDR2 SYDVKM. V was clipped by 8 bases and J by 12 bases, with 8 bases between them. With 60 Vbeta and 13 Jbeta primers, the PCR was carried out. Profiling relied on immunoSEQ multiplex PCR, and the TCRdb table lists in-frame clones only, not all of them. The sample lists roughly 96,000 clones; approximately 75% were seen once. Of note for this clone: Antigen unknown.

The TCR was taken from a woman in her seventies in good health and CMV-seropositive. Sequenced input: PBMCs. The chain employs TRBV28 and TRBJ2-1; TRBD1 is a possible D gene (5 bases). CDR3: CASGQGQFF. The DNA for the CDR3 is TGTGCCAGCGGCCAGGGGCAGTTCTTC.